The T cell receptor beta chain described here comes from a study of shared clonotypes between healthy human individuals. The protocol was immunoSEQ multiplex PCR, while the TCRdb copy is restricted to in-frame clones and leaves out a portion. The profile shows approximately 720,000 clones, 55% to 75% of them singletons. Sequenced: memory CD4+ T cells sorted from blood. The subset is: CD45RA-negative fraction. This receptor was taken from a woman in her twenties or thirties in good health.

CDR3 sequence reads: CAWSALNPGQLHSPLHF. CDR3 coding DNA: TGTGCCTGGAGCGCTTTAAACCCGGGACAGCTTCATTCACCCCTCCACTTT. The chain carries TRBV30 and TRBJ1-6, with 7 bases matching TRBD1. This CDR3 region has 17 residues. Germline V gene data show CDR1 as GTSNPN and CDR2 as SVGIG (reference sequence). The J segment lost 8 bases and the V segment lost 3 bases, leaving 16 bases of the junction unmatched.